This entry lists 9 T cell receptor beta chains sequenced from one sample in a study of PD-L1 blockade in urothelial cancer. Only in-frame clones appear in the TCRdb table, and some are missing; sequencing was by immunoSEQ multiplex PCR. The sample shows tens of thousands of clones, around 92% of them seen only once. Noted time point: pretreatment peripheral blood. The sequencing here drew on PBMCs, taken around atezolizumab (anti-PD-L1) treatment. The receptors derive from a woman aged 80 or over with urothelial cancer.

V gene TRBV11-2 combines with J gene TRBJ2-1; D remains unclear. This CDR3 has 12 residues. V was trimmed by 0 bases and J by 12 bases, leaving 9 bases between them. The germline V gene encodes CDR1 SGHAT and CDR2 FQNNGV. CDR3: CASSLDKSGQFF. CDR3 bases: TGTGCCAGCAGCTTAGATAAGTCCGGGCAGTTCTTC. Supplemented by reference TRBV11-2 and TRBJ2-1, the full variable domain reads EAGVAQSPRYKIIEKRQSVAFWCNPISGHATLYWYQQILGQGPKLLIQFQNNGVVDDSQLPKDRFSAERLKGVDSTLKIQPAKLEDSAVYLCASSLDKSGQFFGPGTRLTVL.

In nucleotides, the CDR3 is TGTGCCAGCAGCAAACAGGGGGCCGAATTCTATGGCTACACCTTC. This sequence encodes CASSKQGAEFYGYTF. V is TRBV7-9 and J is TRBJ1-2; 9 bases are shared with TRBD1. The CDR3 contains 15 residues. CDR1 SEHNR and CDR2 FQNEAQ come from the germline V gene (reference sequence). After removal of 5 bases from V and 4 bases from J, the junction contained 8 bases not matched to a gene.

The chain joins TRBV5-1 to TRBJ1-3, with 9 nucleotides matching TRBD1. The ends lost 6 bases at V and 0 bases at J; junction bases unmatched: 4. CDR1 and CDR2 (germline): SGHRS, YFSETQ. This CDR3 comprises 15 residues. CDR3 nucleotide sequence: TGCGCCAGCACCCGACAGGGGGTCTCTGGAAACACCATATATTTT. Protein sequence: CASTRQGVSGNTIYF.

On this clone itself: Other DNA sequences in the sample encode the same CDR3. The rearrangement uses TRBV5-4 and TRBJ1-2; D is unresolved. Trimming stripped 0 bases from V and 2 bases from J, with 8 bases between. The V gene's germline CDR1 is SGHNT and CDR2 YYREEE (reference sequence). The CDR3 is made up of 14 amino acids. CDR3 coding DNA: TGTGCCAGCAGCTTGGCCGGTCAAAACTATGGCTACACCTTC. It translates to CASSLAGQNYGYTF.

The chain employs TRBV28 and TRBJ2-7, with a tentative D call TRBD2 (5 bases). V lost 5 bases and J 4 bases, leaving 18 bases between the germline ends. The length of the CDR3 is 15 residues. Germline CDR1 and CDR2: MDHEN and SYDVKM. For the CDR3, the DNA is TGTGCCAGCAGTATAGGACTTGCGACGGGATACGAGCAGTACTTC. Translating it yields CASSIGLATGYEQYF.

This rearrangement joins TRBV7-2 to TRBJ1-5; tentatively, D is TRBD1 (5 bases). Germline V gene lookup returns CDR1 SGHTA and CDR2 FQGNSA. CDR3 length: 11 residues. V was clipped by 4 bases and J by 9 bases, with 7 bases between them. The DNA for the CDR3 is TGTGCCAGCAGCTCGGGGGGGCCCCAGCATTTT. Translated, it gives CASSSGGPQHF.

The chain employs TRBV19 and TRBJ2-5; TRBD2 might be the D (6 bases). V dropped 7 bases and J dropped 4 bases, with 16 bases sitting between them. The CDR3 loop spans 14 amino acids. Germline values: CDR1 LNHDA, CDR2 SQIVND (reference sequence). CDR3 nucleotides: TGTGCCAGTAACGGAATCGGGGGTAGAGAGACCCAGTACTTC. Translated, it gives CASNGIGGRETQYF.

The chain carries TRBV28 and TRBJ1-1; possible D gene TRBD1, 5 bases. Germline-derived CDR1 and CDR2 are MDHEN and SYDVKM. CDR3 length equals 15 residues. The germline V and J ends were trimmed by 6 bases and 2 bases, with 16 bases remaining between them. As DNA, the CDR3 is TGTGCCAGCAGGCCCCCCCCGGGGGGAAACACTGAAGCTTTCTTT. This gives the protein CASRPPPGGNTEAFF.

The rearrangement links TRBV18 to TRBJ1-1; a weak D match, TRBD1 (5 bases). CDR1 KGHSH and CDR2 LQKENI come from the germline V gene. Trimming cost V 3 bases and J 1 base, with 12 bases left between them. The CDR3 is 15 residues long. This CDR3 is CASSPTGLQNTEAFF. For the CDR3, the DNA is TGTGCCAGCTCACCTACGGGACTGCAGAACACTGAAGCTTTCTTT.